The 18 T cell receptor beta chains below come from one sample, sequenced in a study of blood T cell repertoires in COVID-19. The protocol was immunoSEQ multiplex PCR, while the TCRdb copy is restricted to in-frame clones and leaves out a portion. The repertoire consists of 400,000 or so clones, with about nine tenths occurring once and the leading ten covering approximately 0.55%. What was sequenced was PBMCs or T cells enriched from blood (not recorded which). These receptors were collected from a man aged 18 to 29 who had recovered from COVID-19.

V is TRBV27 and J is TRBJ1-5; D remains unclear. Trimming pared 6 bases from V and 5 bases from J, leaving 5 bases between. The CDR3 is 11 residues long. Germline CDR1 is MNHEY and CDR2 is SMNVEV (reference sequence). The CDR3 loop reads CASSSYQPQHF. CDR3 bases: TGTGCCAGCAGCAGTTATCAGCCCCAGCATTTT.

V is TRBV6-1 and J is TRBJ2-3, with 12 bases identical to TRBD2. There are 20 residues in the CDR3. CDR1 MNHNS and CDR2 SASEGT come from the germline V gene. Trimming took 3 bases from V and 0 from J; bases not matched to a gene: 13. This chain's CDR3 is CASSERTGLAGYTSTDTQYF. The CDR3 bases are TGTGCCAGCAGTGAGCGAACAGGACTAGCGGGATATACTAGCACAGATACGCAGTATTTT.

This rearrangement joins TRBV7-8 to TRBJ1-2; unclear D gene. In germline, CDR1 is SGHVS, CDR2 FQNEAQ. CDR3 size: 15 residues. V dropped 1 base and J dropped 0 bases, with 9 bases sitting between them. In DNA, the CDR3 is TGTGCCAGCAGCTTAGAATTTGCAGCTAACTATGGCTACACCTTC. Translated: CASSLEFAANYGYTF.

The chain carries TRBV2 and TRBJ1-3; no clear D gene. There are 17 residues in the CDR3. Trimming removed 0 bases from V and 0 bases from J, with 12 bases in between. Germline-derived CDR1 and CDR2 are SNHLY and FYNNEI. The DNA of the CDR3 is TGTGCCAGCAGTGAAGCGGGCGGGTGGTACTCTGGAAACACCATATATTTT. This gives the protein CASSEAGGWYSGNTIYF.

Note on this clone: Other DNA sequences in this sample translate to the same CDR3. The chain is built from TRBV3-1 (or the pseudogene TRBV3-2) and TRBJ1-6; the D gene is possibly TRBD1 (6 bases). The ends were cut back, 5 bases at V and 7 bases at J, with 9 bases in the middle. This CDR3 spans 13 amino acids. CDR1 is LGHDT, CDR2 YNNKEL, per germline (reference sequence). The CDR3 DNA reads as TGTGCCAGCAGCAACAGGGTGAATTCACCCCTCCACTTT. Residues: CASSNRVNSPLHF.

The chain uses TRBV12-3 or TRBV12-4 and TRBJ1-2; a possible D gene is TRBD1 (5 bases). This CDR3 is built from 13 residues. V was clipped by 5 bases and J by 8 bases, with 15 bases between them. CDR3 protein: CASSTWGVGGYTF. CDR3 nucleotides: TGTGCCAGCAGTACATGGGGGGTTGGCGGCTACACCTTC.

The chain couples TRBV18 to TRBJ1-1, with D perhaps TRBD1 (6 bases). The germline V and J ends were trimmed by 2 bases and 0 bases, with 13 bases remaining between them. The CDR3 loop spans 16 amino acids. Germline CDR1 is KGHSH and CDR2 is LQKENI. CDR3: CASSPVAGAMNTEAFF. Here the CDR3 DNA reads TGTGCCAGCTCACCAGTTGCAGGGGCTATGAACACTGAAGCTTTCTTT.

This chain connects TRBV3-1 (or the pseudogene TRBV3-2) to TRBJ1-1; maybe TRBD1 (5 bases). This CDR3 has 15 amino acids. In germline, CDR1 is LGHDT, CDR2 YNNKEL (reference sequence). V lost 7 bases and J 1 base, leaving 16 bases between the germline ends. The CDR3: CASTKMGGTNTEAFF. The CDR3 DNA follows: TGTGCCAGCACCAAGATGGGGGGGACGAACACTGAAGCTTTCTTT.

This clone was picked up one time. The chain is built from TRBV7-9 and TRBJ2-1; D is perhaps TRBD2 (5 bases). The CDR3 has 13 amino acids. V lost 1 base and J lost 14, with 15 bases in between. Germline-derived CDR1 and CDR2 are SEHNR and FQNEAQ (reference sequence). As DNA, the CDR3 is TGTGCCAGCAGCTTAGTACTCGGGGAAGGCGAGTTCTTC. It specifies CASSLVLGEGEFF.

For the CDR3, the DNA is TGCGCCAGCAGCGTGGGACAGCGATACACTGAAGCTTTCTTT. It translates to CASSVGQRYTEAFF. The chain joins TRBV5-1 to TRBJ1-1; 7 bases match TRBD1. Germline CDR1 and CDR2: SGHRS and YFSETQ. The CDR3 length is 14 residues. J was trimmed by 3 bases and V by 4 bases; bases with no gene match: 6.

The V call is TRBV7-9, the J call TRBJ1-1; TRBD1 might be the D (5 bases). V lost 1 base to trimming and J lost 4 bases, with 13 bases between them. The germline V gene has CDR1 SEHNR and CDR2 FQNEAQ (reference sequence). The CDR3 consists of 15 residues. In nucleotides, the CDR3 is TGTGCCAGCAGCTTAGGGCAGGGTGTCGGCACTGAAGCTTTCTTT. Its protein product is CASSLGQGVGTEAFF. The full variable domain, completed using reference TRBV7-9 and TRBJ1-1, is DTGVSQNPRHKITKRGQNVTFRCDPISEHNRLYWYRQTLGQGPEFLTYFQNEAQLEKSRLLSDRFSAERPKGSFSTLEIQRTEQGDSAMYLCASSLGQGVGTEAFFGQGTRLTVV.

The V call is TRBV13, the J call TRBJ2-3; maybe TRBD2 (7 bases). The CDR3 covers 14 residues. From germline, CDR1 is PRHDT and CDR2 FYEKMQ (reference sequence). V was cut by 5 bases and J by 5 bases, with 14 bases left in between. The CDR3 bases are TGTGCCAGCAGCACCGGGGGGCCTGTAGATACGCAGTATTTT. Translation gives CASSTGGPVDTQYF. The entire variable domain, with the rest obtained from reference TRBV13 and TRBJ2-3, is as follows: AAGVIQSPRHLIKEKRETATLKCYPIPRHDTVYWYQQGPGQDPQFLISFYEKMQSDKGSIPDRFSAQQFSDYHSELNMSSLELGDSALYFCASSTGGPVDTQYFGPGTRLTVL.

This chain connects TRBV6-6 to TRBJ2-7; possible D gene TRBD1, 6 bases. Trimming left V 2 bases short and J 6 bases short, with 11 bases between. The CDR3 totals 13 residues. Germline CDR1 and CDR2: MNHNY and SVGAGI (reference sequence). The DNA for the CDR3 is TGTGCCAGCAGTTACACACAGGGTGCCGAGCAGTACTTC. Protein sequence: CASSYTQGAEQYF.

The CDR3 sequence is CASGLGQTNSPLHF. CDR3 sequence (DNA): TGTGCTAGTGGTTTGGGACAGACAAATTCACCCCTCCACTTT. This chain joins TRBV12-5 and TRBJ1-6, with D maybe TRBD1 (5 bases). The CDR3 extends over 14 amino acids. Looked up from germline, CDR1 is LGHNT and CDR2 is FRNRAP. The V end lost 1 base, the J end lost 7 bases, and 8 bases lay between the germline ends.

This rearrangement joins TRBV30 to TRBJ1-5; 8 bases map to TRBD1. The V gene's germline CDR1 is GTSNPN and CDR2 SVGIG (reference sequence). V was pared by 3 bases and J by 3 bases, with 7 bases of the junction left unmatched. The CDR3 sequence is 15 residues long. CDR3: CAWRRGQGSNQPQHF. Here the CDR3 DNA reads TGTGCCTGGAGGAGAGGACAGGGCTCCAATCAGCCCCAGCATTTT. The variable domain in full, completed from reference TRBV30 and TRBJ1-5, reads SQTIHQWPATLVQPVGSPLSLECTVEGTSNPNLYWYRQAAGRGLQLLFYSVGIGQISSEVPQNLSASRPQDRQFILSSKKLLLSDSGFYLCAWRRGQGSNQPQHFGDGTRLSIL.

This rearrangement joins TRBV2 to TRBJ2-2; 9 bases map to TRBD2. With 7 bases clipped from V and 4 bases from J, the junction kept 10 bases outside the gene matches. This CDR3 has 16 residues. Germline values: CDR1 SNHLY, CDR2 FYNNEI. This CDR3 is CASTTLLAGFTGELFF. The CDR3 DNA reads as TGTGCCAGCACCACGCTGCTAGCGGGATTCACCGGGGAGCTGTTTTTT. The variable domain in full, with the rest retrieved from reference TRBV2 and TRBJ2-2, is EPEVTQTPSHQVTQMGQEVILRCVPISNHLYFYWYRQILGQKVEFLVSFYNNEISEKSEIFDDQFSVERPDGSNFTLKIRSTKLEDSAMYFCASTTLLAGFTGELFFGEGSRLTVL.

This chain links TRBV18 with TRBJ2-2, with TRBD2 matching over 7 bases. Losses at the gene ends were 6 bases for V and 6 bases for J; bases not matched to a gene: 13. The CDR3 covers 16 residues. Germline V gene data show CDR1 as KGHSH and CDR2 as LQKENI. In nucleotides, the CDR3 is TGTGCCAGCTCCCTTCACCGGCGGGAGCAAGCCGGGGAGCTGTTTTTT. It is translated as CASSLHRREQAGELFF.

This chain connects TRBV7-9 to TRBJ1-2, with 9 bases lining up with TRBD1. The CDR3 length is 17 residues. Germline V gene lookup returns CDR1 SEHNR and CDR2 FQNEAQ (reference sequence). V was pared by 6 bases and J by 1 base, with 12 bases of the junction left unmatched. The CDR3 DNA reads TGTGCCAGCAGTTCACTCAACAGGGGGCACGATAACTATGGCTACACCTTC. Residues: CASSSLNRGHDNYGYTF.